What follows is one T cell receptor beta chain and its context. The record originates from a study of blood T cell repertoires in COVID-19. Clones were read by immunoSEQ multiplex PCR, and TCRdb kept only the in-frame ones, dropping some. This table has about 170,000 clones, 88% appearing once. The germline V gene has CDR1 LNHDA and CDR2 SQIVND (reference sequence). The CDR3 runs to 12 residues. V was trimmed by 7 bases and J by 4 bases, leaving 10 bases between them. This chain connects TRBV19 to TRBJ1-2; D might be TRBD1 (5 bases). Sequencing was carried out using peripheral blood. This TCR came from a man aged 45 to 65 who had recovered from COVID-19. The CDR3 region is CASTGRGYGYTF. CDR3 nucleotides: TGTGCCAGTACAGGGCGCGGCTATGGCTACACCTTC.